This T cell receptor (beta chain) is from a study of control samples from healthy donors and cancer patients. Here immunoSEQ multiplex PCR was the method, and the copy in TCRdb shows in-frame clones only, minus some. The repertoire holds roughly 100,000 clones, with more than 85% as singletons. Germline V gene data show CDR1 as SEHNR and CDR2 as FQNEAQ (reference sequence). This CDR3 is built from 14 residues. V was clipped by 5 bases and J by 5 bases, with 12 bases between them. The sample consisted of PBMCs. This TCR derives from a man between 60 and 75 years old with lung cancer. The chain joins TRBV7-9 to TRBJ1-4; D is unclear. The CDR3 region has the DNA TGTGCCAGCAGCGGAACGGACGAGAATGAAAAACTGTTTTTT. Residues: CASSGTDENEKLFF.